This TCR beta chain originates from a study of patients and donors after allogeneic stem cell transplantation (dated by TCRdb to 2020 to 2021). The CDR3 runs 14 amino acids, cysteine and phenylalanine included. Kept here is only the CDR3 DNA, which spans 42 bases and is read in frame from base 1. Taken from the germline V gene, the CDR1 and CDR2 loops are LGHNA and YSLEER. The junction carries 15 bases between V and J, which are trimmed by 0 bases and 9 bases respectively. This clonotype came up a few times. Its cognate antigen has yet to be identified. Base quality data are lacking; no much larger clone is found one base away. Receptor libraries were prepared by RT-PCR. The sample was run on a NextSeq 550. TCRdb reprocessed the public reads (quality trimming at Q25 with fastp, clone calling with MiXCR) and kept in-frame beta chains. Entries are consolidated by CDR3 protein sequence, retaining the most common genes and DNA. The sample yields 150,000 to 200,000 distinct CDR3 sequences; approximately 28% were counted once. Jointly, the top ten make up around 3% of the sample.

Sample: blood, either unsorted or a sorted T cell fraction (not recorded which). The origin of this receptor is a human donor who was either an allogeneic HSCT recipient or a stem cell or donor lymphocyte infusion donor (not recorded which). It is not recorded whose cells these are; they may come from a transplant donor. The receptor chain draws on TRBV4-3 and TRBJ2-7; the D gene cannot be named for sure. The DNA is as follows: TGCGCCAGCAGCCAAGACAGGAAAGGATCGGGGCAGTACTTC. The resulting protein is CASSQDRKGSGQYF.